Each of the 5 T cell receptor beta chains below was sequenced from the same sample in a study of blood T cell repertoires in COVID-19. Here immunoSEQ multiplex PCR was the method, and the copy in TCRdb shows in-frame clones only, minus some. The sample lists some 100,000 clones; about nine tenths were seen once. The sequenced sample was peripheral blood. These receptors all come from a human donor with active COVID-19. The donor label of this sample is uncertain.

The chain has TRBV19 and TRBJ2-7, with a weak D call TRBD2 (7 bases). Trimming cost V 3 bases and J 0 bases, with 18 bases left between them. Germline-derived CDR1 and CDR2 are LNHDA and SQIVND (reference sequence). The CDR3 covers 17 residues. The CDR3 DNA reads TGTGCCAGTAGTATTTTGGGGCGCGGGGGCCTCTCCTACGAGCAGTACTTC. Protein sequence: CASSILGRGGLSYEQYF. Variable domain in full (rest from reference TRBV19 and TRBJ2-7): DGGITQSPKYLFRKEGQNVTLSCEQNLNHDAMYWYRQDPGQGLRLIYYSQIVNDFQKGDIAEGYSVSREKKESFPLTVTSAQKNPTAFYLCASSILGRGGLSYEQYFGPGTRLTVT.

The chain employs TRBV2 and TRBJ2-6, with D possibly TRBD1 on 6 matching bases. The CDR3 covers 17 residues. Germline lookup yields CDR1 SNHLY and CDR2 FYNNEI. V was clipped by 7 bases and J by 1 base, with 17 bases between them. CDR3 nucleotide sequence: TGTGCCAGCACCTATTCGGGACACTCATCTGGGGCCAACGTCCTGACTTTC. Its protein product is CASTYSGHSSGANVLTF.

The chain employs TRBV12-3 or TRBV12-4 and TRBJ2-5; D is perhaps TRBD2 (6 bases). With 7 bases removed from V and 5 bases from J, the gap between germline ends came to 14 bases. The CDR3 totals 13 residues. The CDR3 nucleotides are TGTGCCAGCAACACTGGGGGGATTGAGACCCAGTACTTC. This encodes CASNTGGIETQYF.

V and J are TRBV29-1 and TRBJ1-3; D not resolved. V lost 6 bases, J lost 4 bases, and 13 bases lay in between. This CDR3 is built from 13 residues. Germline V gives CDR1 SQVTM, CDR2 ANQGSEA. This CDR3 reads CSVAEGAGNTIYF. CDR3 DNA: TGCAGCGTGGCCGAGGGAGCAGGAAACACCATATATTTT.

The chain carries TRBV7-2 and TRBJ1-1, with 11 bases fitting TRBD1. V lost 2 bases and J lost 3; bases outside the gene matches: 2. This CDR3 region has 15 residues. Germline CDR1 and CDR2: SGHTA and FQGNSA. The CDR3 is CASSLKGQGDTEAFF. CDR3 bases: TGTGCCAGCAGCTTAAAGGGACAGGGGGACACTGAAGCTTTCTTT.